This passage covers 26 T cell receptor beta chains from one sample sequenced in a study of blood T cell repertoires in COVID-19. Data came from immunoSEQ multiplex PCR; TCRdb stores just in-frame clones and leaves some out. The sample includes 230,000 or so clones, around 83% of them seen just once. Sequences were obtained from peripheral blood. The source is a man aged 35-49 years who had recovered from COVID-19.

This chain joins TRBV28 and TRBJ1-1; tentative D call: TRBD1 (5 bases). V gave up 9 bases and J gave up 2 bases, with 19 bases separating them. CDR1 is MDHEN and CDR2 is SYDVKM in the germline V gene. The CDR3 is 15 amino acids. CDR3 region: CASSPLGLTNTEAFF. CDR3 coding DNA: TGTGCCAGTTCCCCCTTGGGACTGACTAACACTGAAGCTTTCTTT.

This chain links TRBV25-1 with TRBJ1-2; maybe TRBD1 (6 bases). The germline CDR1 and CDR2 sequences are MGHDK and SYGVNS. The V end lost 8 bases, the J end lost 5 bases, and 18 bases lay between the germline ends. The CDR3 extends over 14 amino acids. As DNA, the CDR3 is TGTGCCAGCGGAGTCCAGGGGCCTGATTATGGCTACACCTTC. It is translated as CASGVQGPDYGYTF.

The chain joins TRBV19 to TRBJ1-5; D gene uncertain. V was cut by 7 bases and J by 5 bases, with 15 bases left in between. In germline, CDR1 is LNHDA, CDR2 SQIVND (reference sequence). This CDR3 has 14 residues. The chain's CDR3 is CASTTDWPDQPQHF. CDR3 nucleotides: TGTGCCAGTACCACGGACTGGCCCGATCAGCCCCAGCATTTT.

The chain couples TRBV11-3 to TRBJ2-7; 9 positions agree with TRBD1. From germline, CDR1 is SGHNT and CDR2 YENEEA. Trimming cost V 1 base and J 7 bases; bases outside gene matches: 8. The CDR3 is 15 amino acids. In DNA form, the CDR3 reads TGTGCCAGCAGCTTAGTCGGGGACAGGGTCGCAGAGCAGTACTTC. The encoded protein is CASSLVGDRVAEQYF.

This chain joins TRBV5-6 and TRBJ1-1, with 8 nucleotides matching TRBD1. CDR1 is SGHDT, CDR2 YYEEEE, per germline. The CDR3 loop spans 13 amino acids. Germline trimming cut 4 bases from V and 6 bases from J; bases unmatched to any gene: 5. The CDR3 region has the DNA TGTGCCAGCAGCGTAGACAGGGGCGCTGAAGCTTTCTTT. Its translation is CASSVDRGAEAFF.

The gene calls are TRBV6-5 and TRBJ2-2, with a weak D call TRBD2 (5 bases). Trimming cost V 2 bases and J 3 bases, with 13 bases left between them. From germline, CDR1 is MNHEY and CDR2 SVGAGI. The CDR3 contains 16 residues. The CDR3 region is CASSYRPERDTGELFF. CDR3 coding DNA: TGTGCCAGCAGTTACCGGCCCGAGAGGGACACCGGGGAGCTGTTTTTT.

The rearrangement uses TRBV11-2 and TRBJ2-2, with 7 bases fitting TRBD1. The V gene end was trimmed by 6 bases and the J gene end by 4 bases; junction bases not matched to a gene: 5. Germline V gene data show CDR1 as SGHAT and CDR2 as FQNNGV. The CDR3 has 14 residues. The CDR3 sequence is CASSPGQFTGELFF. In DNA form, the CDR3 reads TGTGCCAGCAGTCCGGGACAGTTCACCGGGGAGCTGTTTTTT.

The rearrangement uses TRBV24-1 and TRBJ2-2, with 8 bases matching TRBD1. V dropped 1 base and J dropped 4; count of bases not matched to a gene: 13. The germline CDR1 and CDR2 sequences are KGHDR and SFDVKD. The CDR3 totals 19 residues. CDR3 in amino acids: CATSDLRYRTGIFTGELFF. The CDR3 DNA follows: TGTGCCACCAGTGATTTAAGATATCGGACAGGGATTTTCACCGGGGAGCTGTTTTTT.

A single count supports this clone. CDR3 nucleotides: TGTGCCAGTACCAAACAGGACAGCCGAGCAACTAATGAAAAACTGTTTTTT. Its translation: CASTKQDSRATNEKLFF. The J gene is TRBJ1-4, the V gene TRBV19, with D perhaps matching TRBD1 (6 bases). The germline gives CDR1 LNHDA, CDR2 SQIVND (reference sequence). Trimming stripped 7 bases from V and 0 bases from J, with 18 bases between. CDR3 length: 17 residues.

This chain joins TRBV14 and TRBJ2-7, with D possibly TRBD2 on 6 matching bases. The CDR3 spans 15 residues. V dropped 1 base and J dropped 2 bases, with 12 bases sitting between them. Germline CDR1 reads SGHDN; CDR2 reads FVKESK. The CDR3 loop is CASSQGGTATYEQYF. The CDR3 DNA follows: TGTGCCAGCAGCCAAGGGGGGACTGCGACCTACGAGCAGTACTTC.

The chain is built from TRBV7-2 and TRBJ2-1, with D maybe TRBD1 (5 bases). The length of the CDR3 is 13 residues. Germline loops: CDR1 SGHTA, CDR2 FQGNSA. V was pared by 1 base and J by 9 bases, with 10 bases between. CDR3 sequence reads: CASSLVLQGEQFF. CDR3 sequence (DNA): TGTGCCAGCAGCTTAGTTCTCCAGGGTGAGCAGTTCTTC.

The CDR3 here is CASSIPRAQNTEAFF. CDR3 nucleotide sequence: TGTGCCAGTAGTATCCCCAGGGCGCAGAACACTGAAGCTTTCTTT. The chain combines TRBV19 with TRBJ1-1; a possible D gene is TRBD1 (5 bases). The CDR3 has 15 residues. Trimming took 3 bases from V and 1 from J, leaving 12 bases between them. Per the germline V gene, CDR1 is LNHDA and CDR2 is SQIVND (reference sequence). The whole variable domain, remainder taken from reference TRBV19 and TRBJ1-1, is DGGITQSPKYLFRKEGQNVTLSCEQNLNHDAMYWYRQDPGQGLRLIYYSQIVNDFQKGDIAEGYSVSREKKESFPLTVTSAQKNPTAFYLCASSIPRAQNTEAFFGQGTRLTVV.

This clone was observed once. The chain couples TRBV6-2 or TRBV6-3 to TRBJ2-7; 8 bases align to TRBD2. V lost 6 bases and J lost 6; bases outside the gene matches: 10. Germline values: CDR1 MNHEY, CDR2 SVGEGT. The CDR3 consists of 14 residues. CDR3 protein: CASSRGGYRREQYF. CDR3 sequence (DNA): TGTGCCAGCAGCCGGGGGGGCTACAGGCGCGAGCAGTACTTC.

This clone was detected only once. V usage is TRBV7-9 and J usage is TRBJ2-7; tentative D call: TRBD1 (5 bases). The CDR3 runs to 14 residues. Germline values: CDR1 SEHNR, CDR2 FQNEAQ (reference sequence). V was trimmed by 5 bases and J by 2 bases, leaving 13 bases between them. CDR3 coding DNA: TGTGCCAGCAGCGAAGCCGTAGGGGCCTACGAGCAGTACTTC. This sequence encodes CASSEAVGAYEQYF.

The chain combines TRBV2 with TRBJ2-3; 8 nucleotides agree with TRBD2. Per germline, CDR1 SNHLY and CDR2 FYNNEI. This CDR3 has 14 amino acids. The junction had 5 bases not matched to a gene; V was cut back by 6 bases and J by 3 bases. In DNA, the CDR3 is TGTGCCAGCAGACGCTTAGCGGGAACAGATACGCAGTATTTT. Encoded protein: CASRRLAGTDTQYF.

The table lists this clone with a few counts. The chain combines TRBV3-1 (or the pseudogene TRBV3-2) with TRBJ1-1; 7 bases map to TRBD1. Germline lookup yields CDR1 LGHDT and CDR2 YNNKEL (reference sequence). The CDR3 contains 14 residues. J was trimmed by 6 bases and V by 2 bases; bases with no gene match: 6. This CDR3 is CASSQPSDRPEAFF. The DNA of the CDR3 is TGTGCCAGCAGCCAACCCTCGGACAGGCCTGAAGCTTTCTTT.

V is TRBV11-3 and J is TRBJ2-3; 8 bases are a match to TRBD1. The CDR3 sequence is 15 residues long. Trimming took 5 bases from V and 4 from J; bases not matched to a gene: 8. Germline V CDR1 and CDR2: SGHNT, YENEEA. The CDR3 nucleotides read TGTGCCAGCAGCCCGGACAGGGAGGCGGCAGATACGCAGTATTTT. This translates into CASSPDREAADTQYF.

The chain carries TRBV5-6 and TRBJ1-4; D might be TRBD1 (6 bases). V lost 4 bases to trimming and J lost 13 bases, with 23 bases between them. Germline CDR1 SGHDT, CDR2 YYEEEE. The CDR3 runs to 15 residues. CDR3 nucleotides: TGTGCCAGCAGCCTCACAGGGTCGACCCGATCGAGACTGTTTTTT. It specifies CASSLTGSTRSRLFF.

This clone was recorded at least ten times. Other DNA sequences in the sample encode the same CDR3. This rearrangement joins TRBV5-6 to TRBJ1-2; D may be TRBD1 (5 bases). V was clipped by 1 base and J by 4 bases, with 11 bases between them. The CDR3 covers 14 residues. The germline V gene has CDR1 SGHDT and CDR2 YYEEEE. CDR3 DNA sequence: TGTGCCAGCAGCTTGTGGGAGGGGCCCTATGGCTACACCTTC. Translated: CASSLWEGPYGYTF.

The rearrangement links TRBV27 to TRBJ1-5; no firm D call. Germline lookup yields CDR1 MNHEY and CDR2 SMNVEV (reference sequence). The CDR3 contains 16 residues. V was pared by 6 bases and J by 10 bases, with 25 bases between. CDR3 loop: CASRAQVSSSAAPQHF. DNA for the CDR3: TGTGCCAGCAGGGCCCAGGTGAGTTCGTCGGCCGCCCCCCAGCATTTT.

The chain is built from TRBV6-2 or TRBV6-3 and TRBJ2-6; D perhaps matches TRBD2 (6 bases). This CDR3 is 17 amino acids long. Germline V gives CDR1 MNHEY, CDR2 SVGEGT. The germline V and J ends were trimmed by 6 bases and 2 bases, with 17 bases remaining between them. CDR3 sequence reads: CASSHWSSGAGANVLTF. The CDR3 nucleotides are TGTGCCAGCAGCCACTGGAGTAGCGGCGCTGGGGCCAACGTCCTGACTTTC.

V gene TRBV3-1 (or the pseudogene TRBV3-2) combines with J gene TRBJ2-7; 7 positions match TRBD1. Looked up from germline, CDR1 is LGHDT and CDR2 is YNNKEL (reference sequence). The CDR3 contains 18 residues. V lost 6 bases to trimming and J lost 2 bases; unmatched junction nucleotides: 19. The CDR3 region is CASSSTPGQLSLTYEQYF. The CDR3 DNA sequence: TGTGCCAGCAGTTCTACTCCGGGACAGCTATCCTTGACCTACGAGCAGTACTTC.

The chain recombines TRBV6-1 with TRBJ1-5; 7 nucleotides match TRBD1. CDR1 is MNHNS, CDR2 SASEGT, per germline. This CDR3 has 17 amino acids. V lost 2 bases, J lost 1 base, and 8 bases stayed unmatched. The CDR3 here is CASSEPRRGRSNQPQHF. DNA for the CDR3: TGTGCCAGCAGTGAACCGAGGAGGGGGCGCAGCAATCAGCCCCAGCATTTT.

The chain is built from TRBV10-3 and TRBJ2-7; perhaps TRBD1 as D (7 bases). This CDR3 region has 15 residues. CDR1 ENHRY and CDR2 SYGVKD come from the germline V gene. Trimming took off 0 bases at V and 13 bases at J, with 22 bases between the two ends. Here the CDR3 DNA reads TGTGCCATCAGTGAGTCGATTCAGGGGGGCCGGGGCTTATACTTC. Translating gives CAISESIQGGRGLYF.

The CDR3, as DNA: TGTGCCAGCGGGATAAGGGAGGACACTGAAGCTTTCTTT. Protein sequence: CASGIREDTEAFF. The chain links TRBV12-3 or TRBV12-4 to TRBJ1-1; D not certain. The CDR3 contains 13 residues. Trimming stripped 8 bases from V and 3 bases from J, with 13 bases between.

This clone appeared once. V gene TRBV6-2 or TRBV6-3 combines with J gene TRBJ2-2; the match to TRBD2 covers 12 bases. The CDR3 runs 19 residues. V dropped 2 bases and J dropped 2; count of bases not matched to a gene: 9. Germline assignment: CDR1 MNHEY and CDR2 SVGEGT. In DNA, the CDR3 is TGTGCCAGCAGTTACACCGATTTGGGACTAGCGGGTAACACCGGGGAGCTGTTTTTT. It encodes CASSYTDLGLAGNTGELFF.